Below, 2 T cell receptor beta chains from the same sample are listed, as sequenced in a study of cytomegalovirus exposure and HLA in healthy donors. Both 60 Vbeta primers and 13 Jbeta primers went into the PCR. Some clones are missing from TCRdb's copy, which holds only in-frame ones; the method was immunoSEQ multiplex PCR. This sample has about 130,000 clones, with approximately 85% found just once. The sample was PBMCs. The receptors come from a boy between 10 and 17 years old in good health and CMV-seronegative.

In its sample, this clone was seen a few times. The chain joins TRBV19 to TRBJ1-5; 8 positions agree with TRBD1. J lost 3 bases, V lost 6 bases, and 7 bases had no gene match. The germline CDR1 and CDR2 sequences are LNHDA and SQIVND (reference sequence). This CDR3 has 15 amino acids. This chain's CDR3 is CASSRTGLNNQPQHF. The CDR3 DNA is TGTGCCAGTAGCAGGACAGGGTTGAACAATCAGCCCCAGCATTTT. The full variable domain, with the rest looked up from reference TRBV19 and TRBJ1-5, is DGGITQSPKYLFRKEGQNVTLSCEQNLNHDAMYWYRQDPGQGLRLIYYSQIVNDFQKGDIAEGYSVSREKKESFPLTVTSAQKNPTAFYLCASSRTGLNNQPQHFGDGTRLSIL.

The V gene is TRBV7-3, the J gene TRBJ1-5, with D tentatively TRBD1 (5 bases). Per the germline V gene, CDR1 is SGHTA and CDR2 is FQGTGA. This CDR3 has 19 amino acids. The germline V and J ends were trimmed by 2 bases and 0 bases, with 20 bases remaining between them. CDR3 sequence: CASSLGGEFGGNSNQPQHF. DNA for the CDR3: TGTGCCAGCAGCTTAGGAGGGGAATTTGGAGGGAATAGCAATCAGCCCCAGCATTTT.